Following are 21 T cell receptor beta chains from one sample sequenced in a study of T-cell reconstitution after alpha-beta-depleted transplantation in children. Construction of the TCRbeta library involved unique molecular identifiers. TCRdb re-derived calls from the PCR reads in MiXCR, one entry per CDR3 protein. The sample includes a few hundred thousand distinct CDR3 sequences, around 15% of them seen just once. The specimen was PBMCs, mostly from graft donor cells, collected 360 days after TCRalphabeta/CD19-depleted stem cell transplant. All receptors come from a boy younger than two who had a stem cell transplant for Wiskott-Aldrich syndrome, so the T cells may come from the graft donor.

The rearrangement uses TRBV7-6 and TRBJ2-1, with 13 positions matching TRBD2. This CDR3 is 17 amino acids long. V shed 4 bases, J shed 4 bases, and the junction held 7 bases outside the gene matches. The germline V gene encodes CDR1 SGHVS and CDR2 FNYEAQ. The DNA for the CDR3 is TGTGCCAGCAGCTCCCTGACTAGCGGGGGGCTATACAATGAGCAGTTCTTC. As protein: CASSSLTSGGLYNEQFF.

This chain connects TRBV5-1 to TRBJ2-1, with a possible D match to TRBD2 (6 bases). Germline values: CDR1 SGHRS, CDR2 YFSETQ. This CDR3 is built from 15 residues. Deletions cut 1 base from V and 4 bases from J, with 12 bases between. The CDR3 loop reads CASSLWVAEYNEQFF. CDR3 bases: TGCGCCAGCAGCTTGTGGGTAGCGGAATACAATGAGCAGTTCTTC.

The chain couples TRBV6-1 to TRBJ1-1, with D possibly being TRBD1 (5 bases). The CDR3 is 14 residues long. Trimming removed 5 bases from V and 5 bases from J, with 15 bases in between. Germline-derived CDR1 and CDR2 are MNHNS and SASEGT. CDR3 bases: TGTGCCAGCAGTCAGCAGGGTGGGATGACTGAAGCTTTCTTT. It codes for CASSQQGGMTEAFF.

The sample holds a few counts of this clonotype. This rearrangement joins TRBV7-2 to TRBJ1-6, with unresolved D. Germline assignment: CDR1 SGHTA and CDR2 FQGNSA. The CDR3 length is 11 residues. Trimming removed 8 bases at V and 8 bases at J, with 7 bases between. CDR3 bases: TGTGCCAGCGGGGTCCATTCACCCCTCCACTTT. Its protein is CASGVHSPLHF.

The rearrangement links TRBV12-3 or TRBV12-4 to TRBJ2-1; 8 bases fit TRBD2. The CDR3 is made up of 16 amino acids. The junction had 13 bases not matched to a gene; V was cut back by 7 bases and J by 5 bases. CDR3 in amino acids: CASIGLSGAPNNEQFF. The CDR3, as DNA: TGTGCCAGCATCGGACTTAGCGGGGCTCCAAACAATGAGCAGTTCTTC.

This chain connects TRBV20-1 to TRBJ2-1, with TRBD2 matching 13 bases. J gave up 7 bases and V 3 bases, and 12 bases lay outside the gene matches. Looked up from germline, CDR1 is DFQATT and CDR2 is SNEGSKA (reference sequence). This CDR3 comprises 17 residues. The CDR3 region is CSASWPWTSGGGNEQFF. DNA for the CDR3: TGCAGTGCTAGTTGGCCCTGGACTAGCGGGGGCGGGAATGAGCAGTTCTTC.

This clonotype was seen a handful of times. The genes are TRBV29-1 and TRBJ2-1; the D gene is possibly TRBD2 (6 bases). The CDR3 extends over 15 amino acids. The ends were cut back, 6 bases at V and 4 bases at J, with 19 bases in the middle. In germline, CDR1 is SQVTM, CDR2 ANQGSEA. Written as DNA, the CDR3 is TGCAGCGTACTTCTCGGGGGAGTGCTATACAATGAGCAGTTCTTC. This encodes CSVLLGGVLYNEQFF.

This rearrangement joins TRBV12-3 or TRBV12-4 to TRBJ2-5; D perhaps matches TRBD1 (6 bases). Trimming shortened V by 4 bases and J by 9 bases, and 15 bases separated the two germline ends. The CDR3 is 13 residues long. The CDR3 region has the DNA TGTGCCAGCAGTTCGACAGGAGCCGGGGCCCAGTACTTC. Residues: CASSSTGAGAQYF.

The rearrangement links TRBV7-9 to TRBJ2-1; TRBD1 might be the D (6 bases). CDR3 length: 16 residues. With 5 bases removed from V and 8 bases from J, the gap between germline ends came to 22 bases. CDR1 is SEHNR and CDR2 is FQNEAQ in the germline V gene (reference sequence). CDR3 sequence: CASSPMGRGNRHEQFF. CDR3 DNA sequence: TGTGCCAGCAGCCCTATGGGCAGGGGTAATCGGCATGAGCAGTTCTTC.

This clonotype was picked up a small number of times. The chain has TRBV7-2 and TRBJ2-5, with 9 bases lining up with TRBD1. Trimming cost V 1 base and J 5 bases; bases outside gene matches: 5. CDR1 and CDR2 from the germline V gene are SGHTA and FQGNSA. The CDR3 contains 15 residues. CDR3 loop: CASSLGDRAKETQYF. The CDR3 DNA is TGTGCCAGCAGCTTAGGGGACAGGGCGAAGGAGACCCAGTACTTC.

The chain joins TRBV6-1 to TRBJ1-6, with D hard to call. Trimming cost V 7 bases and J 8 bases, with 12 bases left between them. The CDR3 is 13 amino acids. Germline CDR1 is MNHNS and CDR2 is SASEGT. CDR3 protein: CASMTRLDSPLHF. The CDR3 DNA sequence: TGTGCCAGCATGACAAGGCTGGATTCACCCCTCCACTTT.

V usage is TRBV12-3 or TRBV12-4 and J usage is TRBJ2-1, with 8 positions matching TRBD2. J lost 5 bases, V lost 4 bases, and 7 bases had no gene match. The CDR3 contains 15 residues. The CDR3 region is CASSWTSPINNEQFF. CDR3 in DNA: TGTGCCAGCAGTTGGACTAGCCCGATTAACAATGAGCAGTTCTTC.

This clonotype occurred a few times. This chain joins TRBV24-1 and TRBJ2-5; perhaps TRBD1 as D (5 bases). Per the germline V gene, CDR1 is KGHDR and CDR2 is SFDVKD. The CDR3 totals 15 residues. V was shortened by 5 bases and J by 2 bases, with 14 bases between the two germline ends. The CDR3 loop reads CATSGNRPDQETQYF. DNA of the CDR3: TGTGCCACCAGTGGTAACAGGCCCGATCAAGAGACCCAGTACTTC.

The chain has TRBV2 and TRBJ1-5, with 9 bases matching TRBD1. Trimming cost V 6 bases and J 6 bases; bases outside gene matches: 9. Germline loops: CDR1 SNHLY, CDR2 FYNNEI. The CDR3 sequence is 15 residues long. The CDR3 bases are TGTGCCAGCAGCGAGGCATACAGGGGGCTTCAGCCCCAGCATTTT. This translates into CASSEAYRGLQPQHF.

The gene calls are TRBV10-3 and TRBJ2-5; no firm D call. This CDR3 comprises 14 residues. Germline V gives CDR1 ENHRY, CDR2 SYGVKD. Trimming left V 2 bases short and J 1 base short, with 8 bases between. CDR3 loop: CAISEHGTQETQYF. The CDR3, as DNA: TGTGCCATCAGTGAGCACGGAACCCAAGAGACCCAGTACTTC.

The rearrangement joins TRBV2 to TRBJ2-2; the D gene could be TRBD1 or TRBD2 (7 bases each). The CDR3 totals 14 residues. Trimming left V 6 bases short and J 9 bases short, with 17 bases between. Germline CDR1 is SNHLY and CDR2 is FYNNEI. As DNA, the CDR3 is TGTGCCAGCAGCGGGTCAGGGGGGGCCAGGGAGCTGTTTTTT. This sequence encodes CASSGSGGARELFF.

The sample holds one count of this clonotype. The chain has TRBV2 and TRBJ2-1, with no clear D. With the DNA end fitting TRBJ2-7 better, the J assignment may be wrong. The CDR3 is made up of 12 amino acids. Germline CDR1 and CDR2: SNHLY and FYNNEI. This CDR3 is CASSYRRNEQYF. CDR3 in DNA: TGTGCCAGCAGTTACAGAAGGAATGAGCAGTACTTC.

This clonotype was counted a few times. The rearrangement uses TRBV10-2 and TRBJ2-1; D is uncertain. The CDR3 is made up of 11 amino acids. The germline V gene encodes CDR1 WSHSY and CDR2 SAAADI. The V and J ends lost 2 bases and 9 bases respectively, with 5 bases between them. CDR3 sequence (DNA): TGCGCCAGCAGTGAGGAAGTTGAGCAGTTCTTC. Encoded protein: CASSEEVEQFF.

The J gene is TRBJ2-7, the V gene TRBV6-2 or TRBV6-3; 8 nucleotides align to TRBD1. CDR1 and CDR2 (germline): MNHEY, SVGEGT. The CDR3 is 15 amino acids. V shed 0 bases, J shed 7 bases, and the junction held 8 bases outside the gene matches. The CDR3 sequence: CASSYSWTGRGEQYF. The DNA of the CDR3 is TGTGCCAGCAGTTACTCTTGGACAGGGCGTGGGGAGCAGTACTTC.

The V and J genes are TRBV20-1 and TRBJ1-1; 8 bases line up with TRBD1. The CDR3 runs to 13 residues. CDR1 and CDR2 from the germline V gene are DFQATT and SNEGSKA (reference sequence). V dropped 3 bases and J dropped 1; count of bases not matched to a gene: 1. The CDR3 region has the DNA TGCAGTGCTAGCGGGACAGGGAACACTGAAGCTTTCTTT. This encodes CSASGTGNTEAFF.

This clonotype was detected ten times or more. This chain joins TRBV29-1 and TRBJ2-3, with D tentatively TRBD2 (6 bases). The germline V and J ends were trimmed by 0 bases and 1 base, with 11 bases remaining between them. The CDR3 contains 15 residues. Germline V gene lookup returns CDR1 SQVTM and CDR2 ANQGSEA. The CDR3 here is CSVEDLGEGTDTQYF. As DNA, the CDR3 is TGCAGCGTTGAAGATCTCGGGGAGGGCACAGATACGCAGTATTTT.